These 7 T cell receptor beta chains were all obtained from the same sample, sequenced in a study of CD8 T cells in ankylosing spondylitis. TCRdb recomputed calls from the 5' RACE reads with MiXCR, one row per CDR3 protein. Among 100,000 to 150,000 distinct CDR3 sequences, over 7% were seen once, and the ten largest hold more than 3%. The sequenced sample was blood, either unsorted or a sorted T cell fraction (not recorded which). Receptors were obtained from a male donor with ankylosing spondylitis or in good health (not recorded which).

This clonotype was recorded at least ten times. This chain links TRBV20-1 with TRBJ1-2; 9 bases match TRBD1. The J segment lost 12 bases and the V segment lost 5 bases, leaving 13 bases of the junction unmatched. Germline lookup yields CDR1 DFQATT and CDR2 SNEGSKA (reference sequence). The CDR3 is 13 residues long. In nucleotides, the CDR3 is TGCAGTGCTCCAGACGGGACAGGGCGCTCAGACACCTTC. Translating it yields CSAPDGTGRSDTF.

The rearrangement links TRBV12-3 or TRBV12-4 to TRBJ2-7; D may be TRBD1 or TRBD2 (5 bases each). V lost 4 bases, J lost 9 bases, and 19 bases lay in between. This CDR3 spans 14 amino acids. CDR3 sequence: CASSSRGTAFRQYF. CDR3 bases: TGTGCCAGCAGTTCCAGAGGGACGGCTTTTCGGCAGTACTTC.

This clonotype was picked up a small number of times. This rearrangement joins TRBV6-1 to TRBJ2-7; 9 positions match TRBD2. The junction had 18 bases not matched to a gene; V was cut back by 8 bases and J by 1 base. The CDR3 loop spans 18 amino acids. Germline assignment: CDR1 MNHNS and CDR2 SASEGT. The CDR3 coding sequence is TGTGCCAGCTCCAAGTGGTCTAGCGGGACCGCTAAGTCCTACGAGCAGTACTTC. It yields the protein CASSKWSSGTAKSYEQYF.

This clonotype occurred a few times. The genes are TRBV20-1 and TRBJ2-2; 10 bases are a match to TRBD2. There are 16 residues in the CDR3. Germline-derived CDR1 and CDR2 are DFQATT and SNEGSKA (reference sequence). The V segment lost 5 bases and the J segment 0 bases; nucleotides outside the gene matches: 6. The chain's CDR3 is CSAPSLAGANTGELFF. DNA for the CDR3: TGCAGTGCTCCGTCGCTAGCGGGAGCGAACACCGGGGAGCTGTTTTTT.

At least ten counts were recorded for this clonotype. This sequence joins TRBV15 and TRBJ2-2, with D unresolved. Germline V gene lookup returns CDR1 LNHNV and CDR2 YYDKDF (reference sequence). The CDR3 loop spans 18 amino acids. Between the trimmed V and J ends, which lost 0 bases and 2 bases, there was a span of 16 bases. CDR3 bases: TGTGCCACCAGCAGAGATCTCCCCGGCATCGGCAACACCGGGGAGCTGTTTTTT. Protein: CATSRDLPGIGNTGELFF.

Concerning this clonotype itself: An end of the junction differs from the germline gene, which may be a read error. V usage is TRBV12-3 or TRBV12-4 and J usage is TRBJ2-4; D may be TRBD1 (6 bases). This CDR3 is 14 amino acids long. Here the CDR3 DNA reads TGTGCCAGCAGTTTGTCAGGGGCCAAAAACAGTCAGTACTTC. Protein product: CASSLSGAKNSQYF.

This clonotype has a count of ten or more. The CDR3 nucleotides are TGCAGTGCTCCGGCCGGGGGTGTGGATGAGCAGTTCTTC. Translation: CSAPAGGVDEQFF. This sequence joins TRBV20-1 and TRBJ2-1; possibly TRBD2 for D (6 bases). The germline CDR1 and CDR2 sequences are DFQATT and SNEGSKA (reference sequence). This CDR3 has 13 residues. With 5 bases removed from V and 8 bases from J, the gap between germline ends came to 16 bases.